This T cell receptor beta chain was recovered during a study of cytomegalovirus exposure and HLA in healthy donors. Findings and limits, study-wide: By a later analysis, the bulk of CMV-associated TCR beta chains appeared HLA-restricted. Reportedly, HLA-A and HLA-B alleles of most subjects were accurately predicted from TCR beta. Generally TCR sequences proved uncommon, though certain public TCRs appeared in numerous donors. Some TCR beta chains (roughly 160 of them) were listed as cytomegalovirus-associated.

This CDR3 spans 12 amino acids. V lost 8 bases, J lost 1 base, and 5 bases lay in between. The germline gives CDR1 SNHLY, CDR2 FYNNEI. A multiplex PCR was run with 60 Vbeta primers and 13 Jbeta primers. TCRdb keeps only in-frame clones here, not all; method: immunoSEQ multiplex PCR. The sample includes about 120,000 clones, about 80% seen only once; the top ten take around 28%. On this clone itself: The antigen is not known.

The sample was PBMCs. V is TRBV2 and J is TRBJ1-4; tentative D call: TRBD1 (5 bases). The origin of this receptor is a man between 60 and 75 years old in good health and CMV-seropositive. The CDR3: CASQGTNEKLFF. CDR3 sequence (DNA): TGTGCCAGCCAGGGAACTAATGAAAAACTGTTTTTT.